This entry is about one T cell receptor (beta chain). This sample was taken from a study of blood T cell repertoires in COVID-19. The data were produced by immunoSEQ multiplex PCR, yet TCRdb's version contains in-frame clones alone and is incomplete. The data hold approximately 220,000 clones, with approximately 83% observed a single time. The germline V and J ends were trimmed by 5 bases and 0 bases, with 26 bases remaining between them. The CDR3 covers 19 residues. The germline V gene encodes CDR1 MNHEY and CDR2 SMNVEV (reference sequence). Sequencing was performed on PBMCs or T cells enriched from blood (not recorded which). This sequence was found in a woman aged 35 to 49 with acute COVID-19. The chain carries TRBV27 and TRBJ2-7; maybe TRBD2 (5 bases). CDR3: CASSPRVGRWRNISYEQYF. In DNA, the CDR3 is TGTGCCAGCAGTCCAAGGGTCGGCAGGTGGAGGAACATCTCCTACGAGCAGTACTTC.